This T cell receptor beta chain was documented in a study of radiation and T cells in renal cell carcinoma (dated by TCRdb to the early 2020s). As for the study more broadly: Samples were obtained from a clinical trial, in which 15 Gy stereotactic body radiation therapy was delivered to primary renal cell carcinomas and nephrectomy was performed 4 weeks later. A total of around 50 samples underwent TCR beta sequencing, made up of approximately 26 tumors and roughly 27 peripheral blood samples. Across all 50 or so samples, several million unique CDR3 nucleotide sequences, encoding 2 million to 3 million unique CDR3 amino acid sequences, were identified. Beyond this particular receptor, the publication reports: Effects of radiation dose or scheduling on the TCR repertoire could not be addressed with the single-armed trial design. Changes in the blood repertoire were not tracked past 4 weeks after treatment. An increase in top tumor clonotypes in blood was observed from baseline to 2 weeks post-radiation, followed by contraction by 4 weeks, which was taken to suggest transient expansion of tumor-resident clones. Because pretreatment tumor biopsies were not available, the baseline intratumoral presence of clonotypes could not be determined.

On this clone itself: Its antigen remains unidentified. Base-call qualities are not available, and no considerably larger clone is one nucleotide away.

TCR beta libraries were generated from genomic DNA with the immunoSEQ kit, following the manufacturer's recommendations. To prepare the libraries, a first multiplex PCR with proprietary primers was run, followed by a second PCR that added unique barcodes, and a bead cleanup was done after each round. A positive control reaction and a negative control reaction, both provided in the kit, were run with every batch of samples. The final libraries underwent checking on an Agilent 4200 TapeStation D1000 ScreenTape, volumetric pooling, and quantification by qPCR. Sequencing ran on an Illumina NextSeq500 with a MidOutput 150-cycle cartridge, using 156 Read1 and 15 Index1 cycles with kit custom primers. The pooled library was loaded at around 1 pM with about 20% PhiX control spiked in. The authors' pipeline ran thus. Vendor-processed data were analyzed in R, and a clonotype was defined as all T cells sharing the same CDR3 nucleotide sequence. In the clone abundance analyses, frequencies in each sample were normalized to that sample's 10,000 most abundant clones. Public T cell clones, averaging fewer than five per sample, were removed before analysis. Tumor-enriched and baseline blood-enriched clonotypes were defined by at least a 32-fold difference in abundance between compartments. A beta-binomial differential abundance model was used to identify clonotypes that were expanded or contracted between blood time points. Similarity between tumor and blood repertoires was quantified using the Baroni-Urbani and Buser coefficient, and groups were compared with two-tailed Wilcoxon tests in R. In TCRdb, the immuneACCESS table is reduced to in-frame sequences with V and J assigned. These tables do not hold every clone; where another copy was compared, an unresolved V gene accounts for under half, and the others remain unexplained. V, J and clone size derive from that table, while D and trimming were established from the DNA sequence. Here the sample has under 55,000 clones; 75% to 85% occur a single time. The ten top clones hold roughly 33% of the sample.

This specimen's time point label, per the study, means: baseline pretreatment blood. The treatment or condition label corresponds to: 15 Gy SBRT to primary tumor, nephrectomy 4 weeks later. To track tumor-enriched clonotypes, serial peripheral blood was sampled from radiation-treated patients at baseline and at 2 weeks and 4 weeks after SBRT. Renal cell carcinoma with clear cell pathology was present in all patients. The QIAamp DNA Blood Mini Kit (Qiagen) was used to prepare genomic DNA for TCR sequencing. The analyses included just those samples that passed every quality control check. The CDR3 starts with the cysteine, ends with the phenylalanine, and has 13 residues. Kept here is only the CDR3 DNA, which spans 39 bases and is read in frame from base 1. V and J are truncated by 4 bases and 0 bases respectively, leaving an intervening sequence of 7 bases. CDR1 and CDR2 are read off the germline V gene as SGHTS and YDEGEE.

The chain uses TRBV5-8 and TRBJ1-1, with a tentative D gene TRBD1 over 6 matching bases. The TCR sequence derives from a woman in her 70s with renal cell carcinoma. Sequenced material: blood, taken from a patient whose treatment included radiotherapy and nephrectomy. CDR3 loop: CASSRQVNTEAFF. Read as DNA, the sequence is TGTGCCAGCAGCCGACAGGTGAACACTGAAGCTTTCTTT.